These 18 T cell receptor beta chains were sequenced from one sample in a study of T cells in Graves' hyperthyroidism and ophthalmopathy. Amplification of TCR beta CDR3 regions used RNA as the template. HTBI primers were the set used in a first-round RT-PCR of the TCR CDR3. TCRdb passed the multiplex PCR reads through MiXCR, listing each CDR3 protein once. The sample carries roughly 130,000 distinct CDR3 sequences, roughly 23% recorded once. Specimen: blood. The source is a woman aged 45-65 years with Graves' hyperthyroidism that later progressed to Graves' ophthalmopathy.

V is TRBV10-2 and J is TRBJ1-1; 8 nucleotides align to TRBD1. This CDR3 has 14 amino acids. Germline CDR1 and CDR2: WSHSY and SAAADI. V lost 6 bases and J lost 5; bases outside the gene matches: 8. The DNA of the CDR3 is TGCGCCAGCAGCGCAGGGGGCGCGGGAACTGAAGCTTTCTTT. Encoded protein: CASSAGGAGTEAFF.

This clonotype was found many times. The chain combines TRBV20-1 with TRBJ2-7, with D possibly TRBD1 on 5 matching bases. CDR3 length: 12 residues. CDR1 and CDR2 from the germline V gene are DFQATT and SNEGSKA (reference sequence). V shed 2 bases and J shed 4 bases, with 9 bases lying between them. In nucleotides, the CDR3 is TGCAGTGCTAGACCACCAGGGTACGAGCAGTACTTC. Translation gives CSARPPGYEQYF.

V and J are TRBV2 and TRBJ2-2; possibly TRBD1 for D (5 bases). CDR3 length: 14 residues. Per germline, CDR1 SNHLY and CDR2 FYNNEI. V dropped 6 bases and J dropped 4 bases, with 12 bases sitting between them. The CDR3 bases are TGTGCCAGCAGAAGGACACGGATCACCGGGGAGCTGTTTTTT. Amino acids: CASRRTRITGELFF.

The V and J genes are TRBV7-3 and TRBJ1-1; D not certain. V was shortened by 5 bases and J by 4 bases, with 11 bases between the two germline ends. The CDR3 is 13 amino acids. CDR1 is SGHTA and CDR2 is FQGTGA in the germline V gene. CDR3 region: CASSRLAGTEAFF. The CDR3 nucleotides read TGTGCCAGCAGCCGACTGGCGGGCACTGAAGCTTTCTTT. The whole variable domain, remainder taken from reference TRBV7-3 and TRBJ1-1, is GAGVSQTPSNKVTEKGKYVELRCDPISGHTALYWYRQSLGQGPEFLIYFQGTGAADDSGLPNDRFFAVRPEGSVSTLKIQRTERGDSAVYLCASSRLAGTEAFFGQGTRLTVV.

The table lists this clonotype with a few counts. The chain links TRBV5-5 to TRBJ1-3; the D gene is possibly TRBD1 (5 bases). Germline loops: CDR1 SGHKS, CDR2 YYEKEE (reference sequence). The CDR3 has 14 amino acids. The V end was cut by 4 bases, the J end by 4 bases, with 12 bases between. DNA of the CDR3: TGTGCCAGCAGCGGCAGGGATCCAGGAAACACCATATATTTT. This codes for CASSGRDPGNTIYF.

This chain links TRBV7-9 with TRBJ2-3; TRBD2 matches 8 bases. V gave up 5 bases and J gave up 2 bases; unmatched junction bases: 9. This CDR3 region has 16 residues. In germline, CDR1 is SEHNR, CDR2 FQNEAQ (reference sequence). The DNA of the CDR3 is TGTGCCAGCAGCCCCCTAGCGGGCGCCACCACAGATACGCAGTATTTT. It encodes CASSPLAGATTDTQYF.

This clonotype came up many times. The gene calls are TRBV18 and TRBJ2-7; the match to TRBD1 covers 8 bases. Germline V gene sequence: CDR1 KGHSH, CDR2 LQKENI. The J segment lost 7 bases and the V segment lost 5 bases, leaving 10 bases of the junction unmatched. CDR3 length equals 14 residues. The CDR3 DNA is TGTGCCAGCTCATCAACTCAGGGGGCGCTTGAGCAGTACTTC. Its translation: CASSSTQGALEQYF.

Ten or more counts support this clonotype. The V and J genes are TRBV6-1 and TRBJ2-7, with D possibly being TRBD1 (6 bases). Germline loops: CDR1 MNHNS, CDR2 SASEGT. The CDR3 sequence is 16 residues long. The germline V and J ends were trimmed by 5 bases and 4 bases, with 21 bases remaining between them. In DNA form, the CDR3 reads TGTGCCAGCAGTTACGCGGTGCAGGGGTCCCCTTACGAGCAGTACTTC. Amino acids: CASSYAVQGSPYEQYF.

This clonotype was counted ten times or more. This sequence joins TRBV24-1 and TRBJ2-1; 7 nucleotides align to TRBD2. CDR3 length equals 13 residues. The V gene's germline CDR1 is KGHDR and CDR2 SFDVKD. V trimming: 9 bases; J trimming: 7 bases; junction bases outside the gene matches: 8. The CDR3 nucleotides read TGTGCCACCGGCACGATGCGGGGGAATGAGCAGTTCTTC. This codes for CATGTMRGNEQFF.

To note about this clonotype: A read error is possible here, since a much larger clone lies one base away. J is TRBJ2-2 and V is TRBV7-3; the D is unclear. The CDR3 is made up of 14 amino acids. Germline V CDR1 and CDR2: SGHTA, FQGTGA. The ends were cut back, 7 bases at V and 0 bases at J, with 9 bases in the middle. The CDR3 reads CASNKGSNTGELFF. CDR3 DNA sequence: TGTGCCAGCAATAAGGGATCGAACACCGGGGAGCTGTTTTTT.

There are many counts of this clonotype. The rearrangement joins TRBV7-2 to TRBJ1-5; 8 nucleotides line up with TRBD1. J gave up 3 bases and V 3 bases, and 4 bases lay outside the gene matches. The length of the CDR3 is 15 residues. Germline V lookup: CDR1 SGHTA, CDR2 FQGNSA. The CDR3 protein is CASSFKTGDNQPQHF. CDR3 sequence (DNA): TGTGCCAGCAGCTTCAAGACAGGGGACAATCAGCCCCAGCATTTT.

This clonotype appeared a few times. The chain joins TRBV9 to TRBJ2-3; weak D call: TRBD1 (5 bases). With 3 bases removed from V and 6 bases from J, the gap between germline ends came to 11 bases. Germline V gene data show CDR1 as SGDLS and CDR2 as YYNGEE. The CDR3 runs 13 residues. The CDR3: CASSALGADTQYF. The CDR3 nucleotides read TGTGCCAGCAGCGCGCTTGGGGCCGATACGCAGTATTTT.

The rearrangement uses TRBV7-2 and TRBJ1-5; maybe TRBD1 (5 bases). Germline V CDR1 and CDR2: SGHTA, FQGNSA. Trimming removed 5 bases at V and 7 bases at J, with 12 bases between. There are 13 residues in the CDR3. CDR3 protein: CASSPTVYQPQHF. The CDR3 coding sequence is TGTGCCAGCAGCCCGACAGTCTACCAGCCCCAGCATTTT.

CDR3 in amino acids: CASSLGRVRNSPLHF. CDR3 coding DNA: TGTGCCAGCAGTTTAGGCAGGGTCAGGAATTCACCCCTCCACTTT. The chain couples TRBV28 to TRBJ1-6; possibly TRBD1 for D (5 bases). This CDR3 is 15 amino acids long. Trimming cost V 2 bases and J 7 bases, with 12 bases left between them. Germline CDR1 reads MDHEN; CDR2 reads SYDVKM.

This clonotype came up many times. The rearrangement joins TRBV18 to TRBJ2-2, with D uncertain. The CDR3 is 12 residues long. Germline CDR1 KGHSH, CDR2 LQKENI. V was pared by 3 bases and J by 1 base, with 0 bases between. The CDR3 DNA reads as TGTGCCAGCTCACCGAACACCGGGGAGCTGTTTTTT. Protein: CASSPNTGELFF.

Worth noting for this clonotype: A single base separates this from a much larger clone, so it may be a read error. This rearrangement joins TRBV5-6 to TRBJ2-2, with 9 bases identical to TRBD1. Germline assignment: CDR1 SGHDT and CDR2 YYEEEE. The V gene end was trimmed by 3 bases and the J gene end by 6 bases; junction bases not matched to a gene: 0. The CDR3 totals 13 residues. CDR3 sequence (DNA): TGTGCCAGCAGCTGGGACAGGGCCGGGGAGCTGTTTTTT. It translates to CASSWDRAGELFF.

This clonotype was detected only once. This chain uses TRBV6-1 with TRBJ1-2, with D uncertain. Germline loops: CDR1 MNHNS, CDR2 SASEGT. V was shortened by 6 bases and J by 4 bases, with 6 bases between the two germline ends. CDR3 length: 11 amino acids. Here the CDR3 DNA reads TGTGCCAGCAGGGGATCCTATGGCTACACCTTC. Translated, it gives CASRGSYGYTF.

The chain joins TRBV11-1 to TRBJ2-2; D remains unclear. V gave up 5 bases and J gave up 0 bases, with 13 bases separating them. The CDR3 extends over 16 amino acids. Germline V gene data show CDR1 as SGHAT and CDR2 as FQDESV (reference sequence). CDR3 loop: CASSPYRLANTGELFF. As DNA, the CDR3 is TGTGCCAGCAGCCCTTACCGGTTAGCGAACACCGGGGAGCTGTTTTTT. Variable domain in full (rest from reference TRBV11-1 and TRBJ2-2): EAEVAQSPRYKITEKSQAVAFWCDPISGHATLYWYRQILGQGPELLVQFQDESVVDDSQLPKDRFSAERLKGVDSTLKIQPAELGDSAMYLCASSPYRLANTGELFFGEGSRLTVL.